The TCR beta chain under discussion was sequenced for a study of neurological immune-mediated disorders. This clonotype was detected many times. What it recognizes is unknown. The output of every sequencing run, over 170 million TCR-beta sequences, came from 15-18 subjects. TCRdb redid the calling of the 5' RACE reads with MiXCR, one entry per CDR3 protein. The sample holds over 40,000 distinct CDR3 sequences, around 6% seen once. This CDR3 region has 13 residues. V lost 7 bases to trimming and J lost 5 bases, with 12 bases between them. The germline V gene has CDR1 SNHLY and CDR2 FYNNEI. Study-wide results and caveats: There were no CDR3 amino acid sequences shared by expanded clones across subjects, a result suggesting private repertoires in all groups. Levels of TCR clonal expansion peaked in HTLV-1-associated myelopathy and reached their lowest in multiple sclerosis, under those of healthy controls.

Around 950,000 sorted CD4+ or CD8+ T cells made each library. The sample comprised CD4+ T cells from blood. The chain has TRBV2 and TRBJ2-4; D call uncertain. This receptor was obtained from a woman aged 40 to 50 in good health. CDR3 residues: CASTSQGQNIQYF. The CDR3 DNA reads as TGTGCCAGCACCTCCCAAGGCCAAAACATTCAGTACTTC.